Listed below are T cell receptor beta chains from one sample, sequenced in a study of CD8+CD57+ T cells in acquired aplastic anemia. TCRdb re-called the reads with MiXCR, one entry per CDR3 protein. The repertoire holds around 50,000 distinct CDR3 sequences, with approximately 50% as singletons. Input material: sorted CD4+, CD8+, or CD8+CD57+ T cells (not recorded which) from PBMCs. The receptors stem from a human donor with aplastic anemia. CDR3s include the opening cysteine and the closing phenylalanine or tryptophan. The order of the fields is V gene, clone size, D gene, J gene, CDR3 protein, CDR3 DNA. D genes are given only for firm matches. Expanded clones get a size class; other rows say once, few or many, or leave the size out.

V gene: TRBV11-2
clone size: -
D gene: -
J gene: TRBJ2-7
CDR3 protein: CASSLEGRAEQYF
CDR3 DNA: TGTGCCAGCAGCTTAGAGGGCAGGGCCGAGCAGTACTTC

V gene: TRBV15
clone size: many
D gene: TRBD1
J gene: TRBJ1-3
CDR3 protein: CATSPGGGNTIYF
CDR3 DNA: TGTGCCACCAGCCCAGGGGGCGGAAACACCATATATTTT

V gene: TRBV2
clone size: medium-sized
D gene: -
J gene: TRBJ1-2
CDR3 protein: CASRGSRRGYTF
CDR3 DNA: TGTGCCAGCAGAGGGTCTCGACGAGGCTACACCTTC

V gene: TRBV24-1
clone size: -
D gene: -
J gene: TRBJ2-5
CDR3 protein: CATSDPPTETQYF
CDR3 DNA: TGTGCCACCAGTGACCCTCCTACGGAGACCCAGTACTTC

V gene: TRBV24-1
clone size: -
D gene: TRBD1
J gene: TRBJ2-7
CDR3 protein: CATRHLPGQTYEQYF
CDR3 DNA: TGTGCCACCAGACACCTACCGGGACAGACCTACGAGCAGTACTTC

V gene: TRBV10-2
clone size: -
D gene: TRBD1
J gene: TRBJ2-7
CDR3 protein: CASSESPNRGSYSYEQYF
CDR3 DNA: TGCGCCAGCAGTGAGTCGCCCAACAGGGGTTCTTATAGCTACGAGCAGTACTTC

V gene: TRBV10-2
clone size: medium-sized
D gene: -
J gene: TRBJ2-7
CDR3 protein: CASSPLAGTYEQYF
CDR3 DNA: TGCGCCAGCAGTCCCCTCGCCGGGACCTACGAGCAGTACTTC

V gene: TRBV7-2
clone size: -
D gene: -
J gene: TRBJ2-3
CDR3 protein: CASSVIFTDTQYF
CDR3 DNA: TGTGCCAGCAGCGTCATCTTCACAGATACGCAGTATTTT

V gene: TRBV29-1
clone size: -
D gene: TRBD2
J gene: TRBJ2-7
CDR3 protein: CSVVLRGVYEQYF
CDR3 DNA: TGCAGCGTTGTATTGCGGGGGGTGTACGAGCAGTACTTC

V gene: TRBV12-3/TRBV12-4
clone size: many
D gene: -
J gene: TRBJ1-5
CDR3 protein: CASSLPGNQPQHF
CDR3 DNA: TGTGCCAGCAGTTTGCCGGGAAATCAGCCCCAGCATTTT

V gene: TRBV6-1
clone size: many
D gene: -
J gene: TRBJ1-2
CDR3 protein: CASSPTANYGYTF
CDR3 DNA: TGTGCCAGCAGTCCAACAGCGAACTATGGCTACACCTTC

V gene: TRBV10-3
clone size: -
D gene: TRBD1
J gene: TRBJ1-2
CDR3 protein: CAIRDRGSGYTF
CDR3 DNA: TGTGCCATCAGGGACAGGGGGAGCGGCTACACCTTC

V gene: TRBV20-1
clone size: -
D gene: TRBD2
J gene: TRBJ2-7
CDR3 protein: CSARGTRTSVGYEQYF
CDR3 DNA: TGCAGTGCTAGGGGCACGAGGACTAGCGTAGGCTACGAGCAGTACTTC

V gene: TRBV7-6
clone size: -
D gene: -
J gene: TRBJ2-3
CDR3 protein: CASSLGGAVADTQYF
CDR3 DNA: TGTGCCAGCAGCTTAGGCGGGGCAGTCGCAGATACGCAGTATTTT

V gene: TRBV15
clone size: many
D gene: -
J gene: TRBJ2-1
CDR3 protein: CATSNRDGYNEQFF
CDR3 DNA: TGTGCCACCAGCAACCGGGACGGATACAATGAGCAGTTCTTC

V gene: TRBV15
clone size: medium-sized
D gene: TRBD2
J gene: TRBJ2-5
CDR3 protein: CATAASGETQYF
CDR3 DNA: TGTGCCACCGCTGCTAGCGGGGAGACCCAGTACTTC

V gene: TRBV9
clone size: many
D gene: TRBD2
J gene: TRBJ2-3
CDR3 protein: CASSVDSGGRGDTQYF
CDR3 DNA: TGTGCCAGCAGCGTAGATAGCGGGGGGCGGGGTGATACGCAGTATTTT

V gene: TRBV14
clone size: -
D gene: -
J gene: TRBJ1-6
CDR3 protein: CASSQVAGNSPLHF
CDR3 DNA: TGTGCCAGCAGCCAAGTCGCAGGAAATTCACCCCTCCACTTT

V gene: TRBV7-6
clone size: -
D gene: -
J gene: TRBJ2-3
CDR3 protein: CASSFGTTDTQYF
CDR3 DNA: TGTGCCAGCAGCTTCGGCACCACAGATACGCAGTATTTT

V gene: TRBV7-3
clone size: -
D gene: -
J gene: TRBJ1-2
CDR3 protein: CAIQDNYGYTF
CDR3 DNA: TGTGCCATACAGGACAACTATGGCTACACCTTC

V gene: TRBV2
clone size: -
D gene: TRBD2
J gene: TRBJ2-7
CDR3 protein: CASREGSGVLAYF
CDR3 DNA: TGTGCCAGCAGAGAAGGAAGCGGGGTGCTTGCGTACTTC

V gene: TRBV5-8
clone size: many
D gene: TRBD1
J gene: TRBJ1-4
CDR3 protein: CASSMTPGQHNEKLFF
CDR3 DNA: TGTGCCAGCAGCATGACGCCGGGACAGCATAATGAAAAACTGTTTTTT

V gene: TRBV10-2
clone size: -
D gene: -
J gene: TRBJ2-3
CDR3 protein: CASSELQSDTQYF
CDR3 DNA: TGCGCCAGCAGTGAGTTACAGTCAGATACGCAGTATTTT

V gene: TRBV19
clone size: -
D gene: -
J gene: TRBJ1-2
CDR3 protein: CASAVTEGIGYTF
CDR3 DNA: TGTGCCAGTGCCGTGACGGAGGGCATTGGCTACACCTTC